This TCR beta chain was documented in a study of blood T cell repertoires in COVID-19. The overall study: The analysed material was cDNA or gDNA that came from T cells, B-cell-depleted T cells, or PBMCs.

In germline, CDR1 is LGHDT, CDR2 YNNKEL (reference sequence). The V end lost 3 bases, the J end lost 7 bases, and 13 bases lay between the germline ends. The CDR3 runs to 13 residues. Patients at the Seattle site were enrolled during active infection and followed longitudinally. Per the study methods: The assay estimated nucleated cells by amplifying reference gene primers. The protocol was immunoSEQ multiplex PCR, while the TCRdb copy is restricted to in-frame clones and leaves out a portion. D and trimming were read from the DNA, whereas the V and J calls and clone size are those reported in that table. The sample yields around 260,000 clones, approximately 91% seen once.

The TCR was taken from a young adult with COVID-19, enrolled during active disease. Sequences were obtained from peripheral blood. The chain has TRBV3-1 (or the pseudogene TRBV3-2) and TRBJ2-7, with D unresolved. In DNA, the CDR3 is TGTGCCAGCAGCCATTCGCCAGGTTGGGAGCAGTACTTC. It encodes CASSHSPGWEQYF.